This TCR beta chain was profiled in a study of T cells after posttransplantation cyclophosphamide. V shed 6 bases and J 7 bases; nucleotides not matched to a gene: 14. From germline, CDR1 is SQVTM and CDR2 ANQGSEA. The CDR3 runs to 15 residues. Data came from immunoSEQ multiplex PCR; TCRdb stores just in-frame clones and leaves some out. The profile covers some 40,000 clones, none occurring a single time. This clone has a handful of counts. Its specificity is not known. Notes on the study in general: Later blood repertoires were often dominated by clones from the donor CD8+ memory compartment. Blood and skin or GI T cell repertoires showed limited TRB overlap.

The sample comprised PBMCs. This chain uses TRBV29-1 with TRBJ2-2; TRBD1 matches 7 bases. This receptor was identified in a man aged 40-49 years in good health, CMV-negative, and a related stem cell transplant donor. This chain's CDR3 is CSVQTGDQENGELFF. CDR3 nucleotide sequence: TGCAGCGTGCAAACAGGGGACCAAGAAAACGGGGAGCTGTTTTTT.